The sequence of this T cell receptor beta chain was determined in a study of radiation and T cells in renal cell carcinoma (dated by TCRdb to the early 2020s). Context from the whole study: In total, roughly 52 samples, comprising 26 tumors and some 27 peripheral blood samples, were subjected to TCR beta sequencing. The last blood draw occurred 4 weeks after radiation, at the same time as nephrectomy. Across all 53 samples, 3.8 million or so unique CDR3 nucleotide sequences encoding about 2.4 million unique CDR3 amino acid sequences were identified.

Concerning this clone: Its antigen is still unknown. The record has no base qualities; no much larger clone is one base away.

TCR beta libraries were generated from genomic DNA with the immunoSEQ kit, following the manufacturer's recommendations. To prepare the libraries, a first multiplex PCR with proprietary primers was run, followed by a second PCR that added unique barcodes, and a bead cleanup was done after each round. A kit-provided positive control reaction and a negative control reaction were included in every sample batch. The final libraries were assessed on an Agilent 4200 TapeStation D1000 ScreenTape, pooled by volume, and quantified by qPCR. Sequencing ran on an Illumina NextSeq500 with a MidOutput 150-cycle cartridge, using 156 Read1 and 15 Index1 cycles with kit custom primers. The pooled library was loaded at approximately 0.92 pM, and roughly 20% PhiX control was spiked in. Under the source paper's analysis protocol: Vendor-processed data were analyzed in R, and a clonotype was defined as all T cells sharing the same CDR3 nucleotide sequence. For clone abundance analyses, frequencies were normalized to the 10,000 most abundant clones per sample. Public T cell clones, which averaged fewer than five per sample, were removed prior to analysis. Tumor-enriched clonotypes and baseline blood-enriched clonotypes were defined as those with an abundance difference of at least 32-fold between compartments. Clonotypes expanded or contracted between blood time points were identified with a beta-binomial differential abundance model. Tumor-blood repertoire similarity was measured with the Baroni-Urbani and Buser coefficient, and group comparisons used two-tailed Wilcoxon tests in R. TCRdb limited this immuneACCESS table to in-frame rearrangements with V and J called. A share of clones is missing; checked studies link under half to unresolved V genes, and the rest is unexplained. V and J calls plus clone size are reproduced from that table; the DNA served to infer D and trimming. The sample data list 140,000 or so clones, and 75% to 90% of these were observed just once. The ten top clones hold around 17% of the sample.

Points the paper makes about the study in general: The single-armed trial design could not address effects of radiation dose or scheduling on the TCR repertoire. Because pretreatment tumor biopsies were not available, the baseline intratumoral presence of clonotypes could not be determined. Blood repertoire dynamics were not followed beyond 4 weeks after treatment. In blood, the top tumor clonotypes increased between baseline and 2 weeks post-radiation and then shrank by 4 weeks, which suggests that tumor-resident clones expanded only transiently.

Read against the paper, the sample's time point label means: blood 4 weeks post-SBRT, at nephrectomy. Read against the paper, the sample's treatment or condition label means: 15 Gy SBRT to primary tumor, nephrectomy 4 weeks later. The samples were drawn from a clinical trial, where primary renal cell carcinomas were treated with 15 Gy of stereotactic body radiation therapy and then removed by nephrectomy 4 weeks afterward. To track tumor-enriched clonotypes, serial peripheral blood was sampled from radiation-treated patients at baseline and at 2 weeks and 4 weeks after SBRT. Every patient had renal cell carcinoma of clear cell pathology. The QIAamp DNA Blood Mini Kit (Qiagen) was used to prepare genomic DNA for TCR sequencing. Only samples passing all quality control checks were included in the analyses. The TCR originated in a woman aged 45 to 65 with renal cell carcinoma. The source was blood, collected from a patient whose treatment included radiotherapy and nephrectomy.

This receptor carries the CDR3 CASSLLHADTQYF. The DNA sequence is given as TGTGCCAGCAGTTTACTCCATGCAGATACGCAGTATTTT. The rearrangement joined TRBV27 to TRBJ2-3; the D gene cannot be resolved reliably. V and J are truncated by 2 bases and 4 bases respectively, leaving an intervening sequence of 7 bases. The CDR3 numbers 13 residues from cysteine through phenylalanine. Kept here is only the CDR3 DNA, which spans 39 bases and is read in frame from base 1. As encoded in the germline V gene (reference sequence), CDR1 is MNHEY while CDR2 is SMNVEV.